This T cell receptor (beta chain) derives from a study of CD8 T cells in ankylosing spondylitis (dated by TCRdb to between 2016 and 2019). Regarding the study in general: To find TCR variants linked to disease, the study profiled T cell receptor beta repertoires in ankylosing spondylitis patients and healthy donors. The full study cohort comprised 20 to 25 ankylosing spondylitis patients and roughly 100 healthy donors. Peripheral blood samples were taken, and synovial fluid was additionally collected from ankylosing spondylitis patients.

From its cysteine to its phenylalanine, the CDR3 spans 15 amino acids. Only the CDR3 portion is preserved as DNA: 45 bases, with reading frame beginning at the first base. Compared with germline, V lacks 5 bases and J lacks 8 bases; bases without a gene match: 10. Via the germline V gene, CDR1 is SGHVS and CDR2 FQNEAQ. This clonotype was detected ten times or more. Which antigen it targets is not known. Base qualities were left out, and no much larger clone turns up one base away. What the work shows at the level of the full study, not this receptor alone: The disease-linked clones had a CD8+ phenotype and were found at relatively low frequencies in peripheral blood. Blood from ankylosing spondylitis patients appeared to be characterized by a TCR beta motif composed of about eight highly homologous amino acid variants. According to the report, matched synovial fluid samples from ankylosing spondylitis patients were significantly enriched for the disease-linked clones. Some motif variants had previously been reported in the synovial fluid and blood of reactive arthritis patients, which suggests shared mechanisms of disease initiation.

Instrument used: Illumina HiSeq 2500. Quantitative 5'-RACE with molecular barcodes was used to prepare TCR beta libraries. The authors' pipeline ran thus. A new computational method, built on a probabilistic model of VDJ rearrangement, was used to identify disease-linked TCR variants. Using fastp trimming at Q25 and MiXCR clonotype assembly, TCRdb reanalyzed the public sequencing data and kept in-frame beta chains. Merged by CDR3 protein, the rows form single entries marked with the most common genes and DNA. The authors' filters were not applied to this entry. The sample has 300,000 to 400,000 distinct CDR3 sequences on record, under 15% of them singletons. Less than 1.1% of the sample rests with the top ten.

This TCR derives from a male donor with ankylosing spondylitis or in good health (not recorded which). Sequenced: blood, either unsorted or a sorted T cell fraction (not recorded which). This chain is built from TRBV7-8 and TRBJ2-1, with 9 bases aligning to TRBD2. In nucleotide form, the sequence is TGTGCCAGCAGCACCCCTAGCGGGATTAGGGATGAGCAGTTCTTC. It codes for CASSTPSGIRDEQFF.